Following are 7 T cell receptor beta chains from one sample sequenced in a study of blood T cell repertoires in COVID-19. Data came from immunoSEQ multiplex PCR; TCRdb stores just in-frame clones and leaves some out. This sample yields roughly 70,000 clones, of which more than 85% are seen a single time; roughly 3.6% belongs to the top ten. Sequencing used peripheral blood. The receptors derive from a man between 65 and 85 years old with active COVID-19.

This chain joins TRBV18 and TRBJ1-5, with 7 bases identical to TRBD1. CDR3 size: 16 residues. The J segment lost 0 bases and the V segment lost 6 bases, leaving 8 bases of the junction unmatched. Germline values: CDR1 KGHSH, CDR2 LQKENI. The CDR3 region is CASSPGQPGSNQPQHF. CDR3 DNA: TGTGCCAGCTCTCCGGGACAGCCCGGTAGCAATCAGCCCCAGCATTTT. Drawing the rest from reference TRBV18 and TRBJ1-5, the complete variable domain is NAGVMQNPRHLVRRRGQEARLRCSPMKGHSHVYWYRQLPEEGLKFMVYLQKENIIDESGMPKERFSAEFPKEGPSILRIQQVVRGDSAAYFCASSPGQPGSNQPQHFGDGTRLSIL.

In its sample, this clone was seen a few times. The chain couples TRBV6-6 to TRBJ2-3; possibly TRBD1 for D (7 bases). Trimming stripped 2 bases from V and 5 bases from J, with 11 bases between. There are 14 residues in the CDR3. Germline lookup yields CDR1 MNHNY and CDR2 SVGAGI (reference sequence). The CDR3 protein is CASSYGQGGDTQYF. The CDR3 coding sequence is TGTGCCAGCAGTTACGGGCAGGGGGGAGATACGCAGTATTTT.

The chain carries TRBV11-2 and TRBJ1-6; the D is unclear. V lost 4 bases and J 6 bases, leaving 7 bases between the germline ends. CDR3 length: 13 residues. Germline CDR1 SGHAT, CDR2 FQNNGV. This CDR3 is CASSSRLNSPLHF. Written as DNA, the CDR3 is TGTGCCAGCAGCTCCCGACTTAATTCACCCCTCCACTTT.

The V and J genes are TRBV24-1 and TRBJ2-3; 10 bases map to TRBD1. The CDR3 covers 13 residues. V shed 9 bases, J shed 2 bases, and the junction held 1 base outside the gene matches. The germline V gene has CDR1 KGHDR and CDR2 SFDVKD. CDR3 residues: CATGQGVTDTQYF. Written as DNA, the CDR3 is TGTGCCACCGGACAGGGGGTCACAGATACGCAGTATTTT.

Only a few counts were recorded for this clone. The chain carries TRBV9 and TRBJ1-1; D remains ambiguous. V was clipped by 4 bases and J by 0 bases, with 10 bases between them. Looked up from germline, CDR1 is SGDLS and CDR2 is YYNGEE. The CDR3 has 14 residues. This CDR3 is CASSPHAMNTEAFF. DNA for the CDR3: TGTGCCAGCAGCCCCCACGCTATGAACACTGAAGCTTTCTTT.

The chain combines TRBV28 with TRBJ1-1; D is undetermined. The V gene lost 8 bases and the J gene lost 11 bases, with 6 bases spanning the gap. CDR3 length: 8 residues. Germline CDR1 MDHEN, CDR2 SYDVKM. Written as DNA, the CDR3 is TGTGCCAGCGGCCAGGCTTTCTTT. Protein sequence: CASGQAFF.

The chain recombines TRBV28 with TRBJ2-7; D is perhaps TRBD2 (6 bases). V was clipped by 6 bases and J by 5 bases, with 17 bases between them. There are 14 residues in the CDR3. CDR1 and CDR2 (germline): MDHEN, SYDVKM. Written as DNA, the CDR3 is TGTGCCAGCAGCCCCTCCGGGGGAGCCGACGAGCAGTACTTC. Translated, it gives CASSPSGGADEQYF.